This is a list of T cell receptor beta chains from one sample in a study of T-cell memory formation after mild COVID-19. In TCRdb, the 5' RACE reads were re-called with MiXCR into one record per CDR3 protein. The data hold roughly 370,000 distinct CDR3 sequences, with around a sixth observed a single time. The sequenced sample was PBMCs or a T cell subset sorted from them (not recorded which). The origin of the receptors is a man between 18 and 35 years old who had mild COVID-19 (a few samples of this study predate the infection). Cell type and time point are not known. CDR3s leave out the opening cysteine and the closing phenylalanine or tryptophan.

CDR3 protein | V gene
ASSVSGTGSGNTQY | TRBV3-1
ASSPRDPGGGDGYT | TRBV7-2
ASSSGTSPVQETQY | TRBV5-1
ASSPSGHNNEQF | TRBV6-2/TRBV6-3
AISPGQGDEKLF | TRBV10-3
ASSEALRETQY | TRBV2
ASSQWTASYNEQF | TRBV14
ASSPERGGSYEQY | TRBV4-2
ASSLLGRDEAF | TRBV27
ASSRQGLAGEAQY | TRBV11-2
ASSPNQRGTDTQY | TRBV18
SATGNQETQY | TRBV29-1
ASGPGQPEKLF | TRBV7-9
SVTWTGWGDTQY | TRBV29-1
ASSFVWVGETQY | TRBV4-1
ASSITGFTEAF | TRBV19
ASSFSRSYNEQF | TRBV7-8
ASAGSSYEQY | TRBV12-3/TRBV12-4
ASSTRQATNEKLF | TRBV7-9
ASSLALTDWEQY | TRBV7-9